This entry is about one TCR beta chain. The CDR3 consists of 14 residues. The junction had 6 bases not matched to a gene; V was cut back by 4 bases and J by 5 bases. Per the germline V gene, CDR1 is LGHNA and CDR2 is YSLEER. This record belongs to a study of blood T cell repertoires in COVID-19. Produced via immunoSEQ multiplex PCR; TCRdb's table is partial and in-frame only. The sample has some 670,000 clones, approximately 90% seen once. The chain employs TRBV4-3 and TRBJ1-1; 8 nucleotides align to TRBD1. The receptor was derived from a woman aged 18 to 35 with acute or convalescent COVID-19. What was sequenced was peripheral blood. The DNA for the CDR3 is TGCGCCAGCAGCCCGACAGGGGAGGGGACTGAAGCTTTCTTT. Protein: CASSPTGEGTEAFF.